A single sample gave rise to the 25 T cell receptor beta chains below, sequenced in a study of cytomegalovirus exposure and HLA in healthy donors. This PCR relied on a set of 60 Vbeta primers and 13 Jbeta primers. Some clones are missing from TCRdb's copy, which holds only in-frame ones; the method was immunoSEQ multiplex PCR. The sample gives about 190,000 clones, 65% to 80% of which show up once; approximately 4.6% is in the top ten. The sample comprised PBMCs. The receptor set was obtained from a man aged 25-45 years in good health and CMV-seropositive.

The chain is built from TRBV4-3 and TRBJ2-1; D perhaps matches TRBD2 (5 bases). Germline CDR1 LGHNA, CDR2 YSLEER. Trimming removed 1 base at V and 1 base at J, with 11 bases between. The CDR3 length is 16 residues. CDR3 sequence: CASSQGLISSYNEQFF. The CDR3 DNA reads TGCGCCAGCAGCCAAGGACTAATATCTTCCTACAATGAGCAGTTCTTC.

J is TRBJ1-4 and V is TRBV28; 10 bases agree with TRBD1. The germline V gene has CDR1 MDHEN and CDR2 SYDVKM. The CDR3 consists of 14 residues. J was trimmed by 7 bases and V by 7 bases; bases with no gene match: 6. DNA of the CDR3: TGTGCCAGCAATGGACAGGGGGTTGGTGAAAAACTGTTTTTT. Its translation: CASNGQGVGEKLFF.

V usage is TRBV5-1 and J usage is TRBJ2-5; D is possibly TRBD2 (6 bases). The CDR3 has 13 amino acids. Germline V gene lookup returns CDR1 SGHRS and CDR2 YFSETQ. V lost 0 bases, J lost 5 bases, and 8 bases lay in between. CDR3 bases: TGCGCCAGCAGCTTGGCAGGGAGGGAGACCCAGTACTTC. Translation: CASSLAGRETQYF.

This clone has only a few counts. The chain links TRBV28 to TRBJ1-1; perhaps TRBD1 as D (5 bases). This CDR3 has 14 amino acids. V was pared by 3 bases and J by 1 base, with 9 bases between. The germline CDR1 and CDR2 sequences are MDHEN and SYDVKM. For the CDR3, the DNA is TGTGCCAGCAGTTTTATTGACAGGAACACTGAAGCTTTCTTT. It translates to CASSFIDRNTEAFF. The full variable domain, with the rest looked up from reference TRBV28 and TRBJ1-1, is DVKVTQSSRYLVKRTGEKVFLECVQDMDHENMFWYRQDPGLGLRLIYFSYDVKMKEKGDIPEGYSVSREKKERFSLILESASTNQTSMYLCASSFIDRNTEAFFGQGTRLTVV.

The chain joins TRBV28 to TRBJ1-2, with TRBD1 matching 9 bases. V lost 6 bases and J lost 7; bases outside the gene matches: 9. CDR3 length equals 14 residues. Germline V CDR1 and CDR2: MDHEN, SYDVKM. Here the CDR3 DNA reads TGTGCCAGCAGAAAACAGGGGGCTCGTAGTGGCTACACCTTC. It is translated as CASRKQGARSGYTF.

For the CDR3, the DNA is TGTGCCAGCAGCTTAGCGTCCGGGGAGCTGTTTTTT. Translated, it gives CASSLASGELFF. The V gene is TRBV5-4, the J gene TRBJ2-2; no clear D. Trimming removed 2 bases from V and 6 bases from J, with 5 bases in between. Germline CDR1 reads SGHNT; CDR2 reads YYREEE (reference sequence). CDR3 length: 12 residues.

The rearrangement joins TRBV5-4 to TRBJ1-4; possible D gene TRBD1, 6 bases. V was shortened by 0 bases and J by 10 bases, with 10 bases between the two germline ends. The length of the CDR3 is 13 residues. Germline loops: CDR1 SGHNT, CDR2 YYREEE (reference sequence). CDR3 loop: CASSLAGVRKLFF. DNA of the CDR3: TGTGCCAGCAGCTTGGCAGGGGTGAGAAAACTGTTTTTT.

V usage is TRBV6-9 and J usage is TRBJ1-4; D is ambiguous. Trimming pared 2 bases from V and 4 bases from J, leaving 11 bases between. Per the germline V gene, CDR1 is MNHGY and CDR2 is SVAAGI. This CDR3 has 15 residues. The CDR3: CASSYSARDNEKLFF. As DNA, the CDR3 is TGTGCCAGCAGTTATAGCGCAAGAGATAATGAAAAACTGTTTTTT.

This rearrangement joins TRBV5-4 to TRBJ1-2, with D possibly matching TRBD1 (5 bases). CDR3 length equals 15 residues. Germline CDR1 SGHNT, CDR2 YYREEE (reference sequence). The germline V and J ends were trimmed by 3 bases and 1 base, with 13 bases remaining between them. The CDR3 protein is CASSWGRTFNYGYTF. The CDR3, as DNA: TGTGCCAGCAGCTGGGGCCGGACGTTTAACTATGGCTACACCTTC.

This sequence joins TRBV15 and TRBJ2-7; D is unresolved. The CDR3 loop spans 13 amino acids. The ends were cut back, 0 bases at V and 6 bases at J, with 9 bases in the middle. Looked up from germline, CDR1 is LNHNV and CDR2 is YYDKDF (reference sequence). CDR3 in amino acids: CATSRDRYGEQYF. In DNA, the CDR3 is TGTGCCACCAGCAGAGATAGATACGGCGAGCAGTACTTC.

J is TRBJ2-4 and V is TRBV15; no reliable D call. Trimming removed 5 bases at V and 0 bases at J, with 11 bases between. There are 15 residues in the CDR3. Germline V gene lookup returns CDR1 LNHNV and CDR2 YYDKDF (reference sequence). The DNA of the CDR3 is TGTGCCACCAGCGAGCCGGAGCTAGCCAAAAACATTCAGTACTTC. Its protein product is CATSEPELAKNIQYF. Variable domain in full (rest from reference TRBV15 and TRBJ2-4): DAMVIQNPRYQVTQFGKPVTLSCSQTLNHNVMYWYQQKSSQAPKLLFHYYDKDFNNEADTPDNFQSRRPNTSFCFLDIRSPGLGDTAMYLCATSEPELAKNIQYFGAGTRLSVL.

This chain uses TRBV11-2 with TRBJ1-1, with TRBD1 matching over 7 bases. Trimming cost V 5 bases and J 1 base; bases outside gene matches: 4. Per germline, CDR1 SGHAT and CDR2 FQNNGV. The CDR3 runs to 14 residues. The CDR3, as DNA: TGTGCCAGCAGCACCCGGACAGGGAACACTGAAGCTTTCTTT. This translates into CASSTRTGNTEAFF.

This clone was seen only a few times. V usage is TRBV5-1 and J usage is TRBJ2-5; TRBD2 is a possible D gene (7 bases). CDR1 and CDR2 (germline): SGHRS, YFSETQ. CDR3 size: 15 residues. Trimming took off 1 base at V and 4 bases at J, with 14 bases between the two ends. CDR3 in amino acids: CASSLNGGRGETQYF. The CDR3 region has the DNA TGCGCCAGCAGCTTGAACGGGGGGCGAGGAGAGACCCAGTACTTC.

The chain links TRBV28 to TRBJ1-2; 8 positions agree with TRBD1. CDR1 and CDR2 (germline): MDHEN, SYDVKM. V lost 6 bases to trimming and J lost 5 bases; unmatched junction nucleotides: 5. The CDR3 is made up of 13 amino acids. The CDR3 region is CASRLQGDYGYTF. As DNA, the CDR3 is TGTGCCAGCAGGTTACAGGGGGATTATGGCTACACCTTC.

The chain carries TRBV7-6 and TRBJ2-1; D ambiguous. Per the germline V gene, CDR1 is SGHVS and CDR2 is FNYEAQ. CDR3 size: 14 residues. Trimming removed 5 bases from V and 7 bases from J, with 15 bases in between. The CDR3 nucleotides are TGTGCCAGCAGCCCCACGCGTCCTCAAAATGAGCAGTTCTTC. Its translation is CASSPTRPQNEQFF.

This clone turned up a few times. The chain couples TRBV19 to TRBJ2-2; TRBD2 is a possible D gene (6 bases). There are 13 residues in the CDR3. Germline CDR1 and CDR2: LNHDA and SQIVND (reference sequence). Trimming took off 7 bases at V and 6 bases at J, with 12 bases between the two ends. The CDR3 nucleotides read TGTGCCAGTAAACGGGAGAAGGCCGGGGAGCTGTTTTTT. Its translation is CASKREKAGELFF.

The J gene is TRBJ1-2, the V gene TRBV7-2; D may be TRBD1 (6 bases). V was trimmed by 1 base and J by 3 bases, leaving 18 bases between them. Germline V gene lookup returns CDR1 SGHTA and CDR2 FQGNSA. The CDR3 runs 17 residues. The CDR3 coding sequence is TGTGCCAGCAGCTTAGGAATAACAGGGTCTGGCGACTATGGCTACACCTTC. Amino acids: CASSLGITGSGDYGYTF.

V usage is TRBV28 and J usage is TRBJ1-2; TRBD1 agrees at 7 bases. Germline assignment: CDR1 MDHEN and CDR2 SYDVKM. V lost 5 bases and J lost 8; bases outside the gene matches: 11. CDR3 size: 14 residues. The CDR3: CASSTPGQGGGYTF. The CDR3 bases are TGTGCCAGCAGTACCCCCGGTCAGGGGGGCGGCTACACCTTC.

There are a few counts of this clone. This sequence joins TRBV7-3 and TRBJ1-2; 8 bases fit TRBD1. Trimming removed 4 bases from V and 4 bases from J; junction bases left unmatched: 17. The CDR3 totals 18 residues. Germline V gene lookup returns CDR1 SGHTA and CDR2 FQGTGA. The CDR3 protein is CASSSPRRGRVVIYGYTF. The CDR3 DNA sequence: TGTGCCAGCAGCTCCCCCCGCAGGGGGCGCGTGGTAATCTATGGCTACACCTTC.

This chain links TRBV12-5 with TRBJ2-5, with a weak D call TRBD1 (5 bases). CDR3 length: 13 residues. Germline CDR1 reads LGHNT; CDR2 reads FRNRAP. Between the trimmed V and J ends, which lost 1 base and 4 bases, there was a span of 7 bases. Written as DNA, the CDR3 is TGTGCTAGTGGTTTGGATACAGGAGAGACCCAGTACTTC. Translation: CASGLDTGETQYF.

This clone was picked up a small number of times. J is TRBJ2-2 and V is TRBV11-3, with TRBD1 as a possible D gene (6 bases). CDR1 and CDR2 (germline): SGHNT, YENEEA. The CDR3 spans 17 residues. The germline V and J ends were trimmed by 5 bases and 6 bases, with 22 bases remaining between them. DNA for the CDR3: TGTGCCAGCAGCGGTGCGCTGGGGGCGGGTCCTTCCGGGGAGCTGTTTTTT. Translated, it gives CASSGALGAGPSGELFF.

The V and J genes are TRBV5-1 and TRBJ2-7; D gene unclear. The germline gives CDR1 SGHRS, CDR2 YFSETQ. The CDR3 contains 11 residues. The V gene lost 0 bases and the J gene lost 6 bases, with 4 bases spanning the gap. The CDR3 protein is CASSLDSEQYF. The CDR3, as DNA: TGCGCCAGCAGCTTGGACAGCGAGCAGTACTTC.

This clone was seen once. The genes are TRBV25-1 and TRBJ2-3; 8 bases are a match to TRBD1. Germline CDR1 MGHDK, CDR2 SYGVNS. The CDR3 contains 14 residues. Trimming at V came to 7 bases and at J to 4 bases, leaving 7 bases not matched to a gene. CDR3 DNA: TGTGCCAGCATGAGGACAGGGCCCGCAGATACGCAGTATTTT. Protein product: CASMRTGPADTQYF.

CDR3 loop: CSVEGGVSYNEQFF. CDR3 nucleotide sequence: TGCAGCGTTGAGGGGGGGGTATCCTACAATGAGCAGTTCTTC. The V call is TRBV29-1, the J call TRBJ2-1; 7 nucleotides agree with TRBD2. CDR3 length: 14 amino acids. Trimming removed 3 bases from V and 1 base from J; junction bases left unmatched: 3. The germline V gene has CDR1 SQVTM and CDR2 ANQGSEA.

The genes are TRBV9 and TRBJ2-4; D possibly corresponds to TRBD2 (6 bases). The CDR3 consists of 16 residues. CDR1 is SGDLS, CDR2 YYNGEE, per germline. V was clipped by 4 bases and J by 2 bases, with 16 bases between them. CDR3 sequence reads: CASSRSGTGTKNIQYF. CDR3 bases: TGTGCCAGCAGCCGTAGCGGCACTGGGACCAAAAACATTCAGTACTTC. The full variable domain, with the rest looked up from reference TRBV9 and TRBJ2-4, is DSGVTQTPKHLITATGQRVTLRCSPRSGDLSVYWYQQSLDQGLQFLIQYYNGEERAKGNILERFSAQQFPDLHSELNLSSLELGDSALYFCASSRSGTGTKNIQYFGAGTRLSVL.